This is a list of T cell receptor beta chains from one sample in a study of T cell changes during pregnancy in multiple sclerosis. Sequencing used immunoSEQ multiplex PCR; TCRdb keeps in-frame clones, though not all of them. The sample lists tens of thousands of clones, about 91% occurring once. The sequenced sample was peripheral blood, obtained before pregnancy. The source is a female donor with multiple sclerosis, enrolled in a pregnancy study. Each CDR3 is given with its conserved first and last residue. Each record gives: D gene, J gene, V gene, clone size, CDR3 length, CDR3 protein. D genes are given only for firm matches. A clone size is listed for some rows: how often the clone was seen (once, few, many), or a class if it is expanded.

>TRBD1|TRBJ1-2|TRBV4-3|-|16
CASSQDRGGRYDGYTF
>TRBD2|TRBJ2-5|TRBV4-3|-|16
CASSQEGGGSQETQYF
>TRBD1|TRBJ2-7|TRBV2|-|15
CASTAGQGFSYEQYF
>-|TRBJ2-1|TRBV19|-|16
CASTSTPQGFYNEQFF
>-|TRBJ1-5|TRBV6-1|-|14
CASRRQVSNQPQHF
>TRBD1|TRBJ1-4|TRBV10-1|-|13
CASSTGGEEKLFF
>-|TRBJ1-6|TRBV9|-|13
CASSAGPISPLHF
>-|TRBJ2-7|TRBV10-2|-|15
CASSGLARSSYEQYF
>-|TRBJ2-6|TRBV27|once|13
CASSGYGANVLTF
>-|TRBJ1-4|TRBV5-1|-|17
CASSLESQARPNEKLFF
>-|TRBJ2-2|TRBV30|-|14
CAWPAEPNTGELFF
>TRBD1|TRBJ1-1|TRBV9|once|15
CASSAGDRGATEAFF
>-|TRBJ1-5|TRBV4-3|-|15
CASSQDRVSNQPQHF
>-|TRBJ1-2|TRBV11-2|-|16
CASSLERGQDNYGYTF
>TRBD1|TRBJ1-4|TRBV7-2|few|14
CASSRSGGNEKLFF
>-|TRBJ1-5|TRBV7-2|-|15
CASSRGGNSNQPQHF
>-|TRBJ1-5|TRBV10-3|-|13
CAISVGVNQPQHF
>-|TRBJ1-1|TRBV5-6|-|13
CASSPTLNTEAFF
>-|TRBJ2-3|TRBV2|-|17
CASSEALSSFGTDTQYF
>-|TRBJ1-1|TRBV25-1|-|14
CASSLGQRRPEAFF
>TRBD2|TRBJ2-7|TRBV18|-|15
CASSYSLARLDEQYF
>-|TRBJ2-3|TRBV11-3|-|14
CASSPGGPTDTQYF
>TRBD1|TRBJ1-3|TRBV5-4|-|18
CASSLVDTGAISGNTIYF
>-|TRBJ2-7|TRBV27|-|13
CASSLSKGLEQYF
>TRBD1|TRBJ1-5|TRBV2|-|15
CASSEPGQGNQPQHF
>-|TRBJ2-2|TRBV9|-|16
CASSSTGTSYTGELFF
>-|TRBJ2-2|TRBV19|-|17
CASSRLTGYEYTGELFF
>-|TRBJ1-1|TRBV29-1|-|13
CSVDRAPNTEAFF
>-|TRBJ1-6|TRBV5-4|-|16
CASSLSRVSYNSPLHF
>TRBD1|TRBJ1-2|TRBV30|-|13
CAWSVRDSRGYTF
>TRBD1|TRBJ2-1|TRBV19|-|13
CASSRGQYNEQFF
>TRBD2|TRBJ2-1|TRBV5-4|-|15
CAAATAGLAGNEQFF
>-|TRBJ2-3|TRBV15|-|14
CATSRDTPADTQYF
>TRBD1|TRBJ1-2|TRBV5-4|-|17
CASSSGQGRVLGYGYTF
>-|TRBJ1-2|TRBV30|-|12
CAWSAGAARSCF
>-|TRBJ2-3|TRBV6-5|-|14
CASRGRVPSDTQYF
>-|TRBJ1-4|TRBV6-6|-|14
CASRDSLHLEKLFF
>-|TRBJ2-3|TRBV7-2|-|17
CASSSPRIRRHTDTQYF
>TRBD1|TRBJ1-1|TRBV5-3|-|17
CARSLAGDRVGTLTHPF
>-|TRBJ1-4|TRBV7-2|-|12
CASSLAREKLFF